Each of the 27 T cell receptor beta chains below was sequenced from the same sample in a study of cytomegalovirus exposure and HLA in healthy donors. This PCR relied on a set of 60 Vbeta primers and 13 Jbeta primers. Profiled with immunoSEQ multiplex PCR; TCRdb holds only in-frame clones, not every one. Counted here are 150,000 or so clones, roughly 79% occurring once; the ten biggest clones make up more than 12%. What was sequenced was PBMCs. These receptors all come from a middle-aged man in good health and CMV-seropositive.

This clone has a single count. The rearrangement links TRBV4-3 to TRBJ2-3; 11 nucleotides line up with TRBD1. CDR1 is LGHNA, CDR2 YSLEER, per germline. This CDR3 is 18 amino acids long. V shed 2 bases and J 3 bases; nucleotides not matched to a gene: 10. CDR3 nucleotides: TGCGCCAGCAGCCAATCCTTTGGGACAGGGGGTTTTACAGATACGCAGTATTTT. Its translation is CASSQSFGTGGFTDTQYF.

This sequence joins TRBV5-1 and TRBJ1-1; 8 bases fit TRBD1. Looked up from germline, CDR1 is SGHRS and CDR2 is YFSETQ. The length of the CDR3 is 14 residues. DNA for the CDR3: TGCGGGCCCCCGAGGACAGGGTCTTACACTGAAGCTTTCTTT. Amino acids: CGPPRTGSYTEAFF.

The chain is built from TRBV7-2 and TRBJ2-2; D gene uncertain. Trimming took off 5 bases at V and 5 bases at J, with 12 bases between the two ends. Germline V gene lookup returns CDR1 SGHTA and CDR2 FQGNSA. The CDR3 has 14 residues. CDR3 nucleotide sequence: TGTGCCAGCAGCCTAGGCGTCACTACCGGGGAGCTGTTTTTT. Translated: CASSLGVTTGELFF.

The CDR3 loop is CASSSLSGRNDQPQHF. The DNA for the CDR3 is TGTGCCAGTAGTAGTCTTTCTGGGAGGAACGATCAGCCCCAGCATTTT. The rearrangement joins TRBV19 to TRBJ1-5; no clear D gene. V lost 4 bases and J 5 bases, leaving 18 bases between the germline ends. CDR3 length: 16 amino acids. CDR1 LNHDA and CDR2 SQIVND come from the germline V gene (reference sequence).

The chain employs TRBV7-9 and TRBJ1-5; 8 nucleotides agree with TRBD1. Per germline, CDR1 SEHNR and CDR2 FQNEAQ (reference sequence). The CDR3 spans 18 residues. J was trimmed by 3 bases and V by 5 bases; bases with no gene match: 15. DNA of the CDR3: TGTGCCAGCAGCCCCGGGGGAGGGACAGGCTCGTTCAATCAGCCCCAGCATTTT. Protein: CASSPGGGTGSFNQPQHF. Full variable domain (missing parts from reference TRBV7-9 and TRBJ1-5): DTGVSQNPRHKITKRGQNVTFRCDPISEHNRLYWYRQTLGQGPEFLTYFQNEAQLEKSRLLSDRFSAERPKGSFSTLEIQRTEQGDSAMYLCASSPGGGTGSFNQPQHFGDGTRLSIL.

J is TRBJ2-7 and V is TRBV6-1; 11 bases are a match to TRBD1. This CDR3 is built from 15 residues. In germline, CDR1 is MNHNS, CDR2 SASEGT. J gave up 5 bases and V 4 bases, and 7 bases lay outside the gene matches. CDR3 DNA sequence: TGTGCCAGCAGTGTGTTCTGGACAGGGGGCAACGAGCAGTACGTC. Translated, it gives CASSVFWTGGNEQYV.

V gene TRBV6-5 combines with J gene TRBJ1-2, with D perhaps matching TRBD1 (6 bases). Trimming stripped 6 bases from V and 0 bases from J, with 14 bases between. Germline CDR1 is MNHEY and CDR2 is SVGAGI. This CDR3 spans 15 amino acids. For the CDR3, the DNA is TGTGCCAGCAGAGCGACAGGCACGTCTAACTATGGCTACACCTTC. Translating it yields CASRATGTSNYGYTF.

The gene calls are TRBV13 and TRBJ1-2; D gene unclear. CDR3 size: 15 residues. V lost 2 bases to trimming and J lost 2 bases, with 12 bases between them. The germline CDR1 and CDR2 sequences are PRHDT and FYEKMQ (reference sequence). For the CDR3, the DNA is TGTGCCAGCAGCTTACCCTCCGGAGGAAACTATGGCTACACCTTC. This gives the protein CASSLPSGGNYGYTF. Based on the CDR3 plus reference TRBV13 and TRBJ1-2, the full variable domain is AAGVIQSPRHLIKEKRETATLKCYPIPRHDTVYWYQQGPGQDPQFLISFYEKMQSDKGSIPDRFSAQQFSDYHSELNMSSLELGDSALYFCASSLPSGGNYGYTFGSGTRLTVV.

Details on this clone: Additional DNA sequences in this sample encode the identical CDR3. V is TRBV5-6 and J is TRBJ2-2; no clear D gene. This CDR3 has 15 amino acids. Trimming removed 0 bases at V and 2 bases at J, with 8 bases between. Germline assignment: CDR1 SGHDT and CDR2 YYEEEE. The CDR3 here is CASSLGGTNTGELFF. The CDR3, as DNA: TGTGCCAGCAGCTTGGGAGGTACAAACACCGGGGAGCTGTTTTTT.

V and J are TRBV7-3 and TRBJ2-3, with D possibly being TRBD2 (6 bases). The CDR3 covers 16 residues. Trimming removed 2 bases from V and 3 bases from J, with 15 bases in between. Germline CDR1 reads SGHTA; CDR2 reads FQGTGA. CDR3 sequence (DNA): TGTGCCAGCAGCTTAGGTCCAGGGAGGAAAACAGATACGCAGTATTTT. Its translation: CASSLGPGRKTDTQYF.

V usage is TRBV11-2 and J usage is TRBJ1-1; no clear D. Trimming cost V 3 bases and J 0 bases, with 23 bases left between them. CDR3 length equals 19 residues. Per germline, CDR1 SGHAT and CDR2 FQNNGV. DNA of the CDR3: TGTGCCAGCAGCTTCCGCCGGTCCACTCCCCTGTTCATGAACACTGAAGCTTTCTTT. Protein product: CASSFRRSTPLFMNTEAFF.

This clone showed up many times. V gene TRBV15 combines with J gene TRBJ1-4; 8 bases agree with TRBD1. The CDR3 is 15 residues long. V was clipped by 0 bases and J by 6 bases; unmatched bases: 3. Germline CDR1 is LNHNV and CDR2 is YYDKDF (reference sequence). In DNA, the CDR3 is TGTGCCACCAGCAGAGAGAGGACAGGGTATGAAAAACTGTTTTTT. Residues: CATSRERTGYEKLFF.

The chain links TRBV5-6 to TRBJ2-1; 9 positions match TRBD1. This CDR3 comprises 15 residues. J was trimmed by 6 bases and V by 4 bases; bases with no gene match: 8. In germline, CDR1 is SGHDT, CDR2 YYEEEE. The DNA for the CDR3 is TGTGCCAGCAGCCCCCCCCGGACAGGGGCCAATGAGCAGTTCTTC. This codes for CASSPPRTGANEQFF.

The chain recombines TRBV15 with TRBJ1-5; tentatively, D is TRBD1 (6 bases). CDR1 LNHNV and CDR2 YYDKDF come from the germline V gene (reference sequence). V was cut by 8 bases and J by 6 bases, with 17 bases left in between. The CDR3 is 14 residues long. CDR3 residues: CATRAGAKGQPQHF. The CDR3 DNA reads TGTGCCACCCGGGCGGGGGCAAAGGGTCAGCCCCAGCATTTT.

With respect to this clone: One junction end disagrees with the germline gene, perhaps due to a read error. The sample contains more than one DNA sequence encoding this CDR3. The chain is built from TRBV2 and TRBJ1-4, with TRBD1 as a possible D gene (6 bases). The CDR3 loop spans 16 amino acids. Per germline, CDR1 SNHLY and CDR2 FYNNEI. The CDR3: CASSPQDSATNEKLFF. The CDR3 DNA reads TGTGCCAGCAGTCCCCAGGACAGTGCAACCAATGAAAAACTGTTTTTT.

The rearrangement uses TRBV2 and TRBJ1-3, with 8 bases lining up with TRBD1. This CDR3 region has 16 residues. V lost 3 bases to trimming and J lost 3 bases; unmatched junction nucleotides: 7. Germline CDR1 and CDR2: SNHLY and FYNNEI. Written as DNA, the CDR3 is TGTGCCAGCAGTGATCTAAAGACAGGGGTTGGAAACACCATATATTTT. Translation gives CASSDLKTGVGNTIYF. Supplemented by reference TRBV2 and TRBJ1-3, the full variable domain reads EPEVTQTPSHQVTQMGQEVILRCVPISNHLYFYWYRQILGQKVEFLVSFYNNEISEKSEIFDDQFSVERPDGSNFTLKIRSTKLEDSAMYFCASSDLKTGVGNTIYFGEGSWLTVV.

The rearrangement links TRBV2 to TRBJ2-1; the match to TRBD2 covers 9 bases. Germline CDR1 and CDR2: SNHLY and FYNNEI. CDR3 size: 13 residues. J lost 4 bases, V lost 8 bases, and 3 bases had no gene match. The CDR3 DNA reads TGTGCCAGCGATGCGGGGGGGTACAATGAGCAGTTCTTC. It specifies CASDAGGYNEQFF. Drawing the rest from reference TRBV2 and TRBJ2-1, the complete variable domain is EPEVTQTPSHQVTQMGQEVILRCVPISNHLYFYWYRQILGQKVEFLVSFYNNEISEKSEIFDDQFSVERPDGSNFTLKIRSTKLEDSAMYFCASDAGGYNEQFFGPGTRLTVL.

V and J are TRBV28 and TRBJ1-4; D is possibly TRBD1 (5 bases). V dropped 2 bases and J dropped 8 bases, with 15 bases sitting between them. Per germline, CDR1 MDHEN and CDR2 SYDVKM. The CDR3 is 15 residues long. The CDR3 DNA follows: TGTGCCAGCAGTTTAGGGGCCCCGTCGAGGGAAAAACTGTTTTTT. It codes for CASSLGAPSREKLFF.

This clone has a handful of counts. The genes are TRBV4-1 and TRBJ1-2, with unresolved D. The V end was cut by 0 bases, the J end by 8 bases, with 13 bases between. The CDR3 spans 14 residues. Germline lookup yields CDR1 MGHRA and CDR2 YSYEKL. The CDR3 spells CASSQDRAGGGYTF. The DNA for the CDR3 is TGCGCCAGCAGCCAAGATCGAGCGGGTGGCGGCTACACCTTC.

In DNA form, the CDR3 reads TGTGCCAGCAGCTTATGGCGGGCCGACGCCCCCCTCCACTTT. Translation gives CASSLWRADAPLHF. The rearrangement joins TRBV7-9 to TRBJ1-6; D gene ambiguous. Germline assignment: CDR1 SEHNR and CDR2 FQNEAQ (reference sequence). The ends were cut back, 2 bases at V and 13 bases at J, with 15 bases in the middle. CDR3 size: 14 residues. The full variable domain, in which reference TRBV7-9 and TRBJ1-6 provide the parts outside the CDR3, is DTGVSQNPRHKITKRGQNVTFRCDPISEHNRLYWYRQTLGQGPEFLTYFQNEAQLEKSRLLSDRFSAERPKGSFSTLEIQRTEQGDSAMYLCASSLWRADAPLHFGNGTRLTVT.

The chain recombines TRBV7-3 with TRBJ1-1; TRBD1 aligns across 7 bases. V gave up 5 bases and J gave up 0 bases; unmatched junction bases: 6. Per germline, CDR1 SGHTA and CDR2 FQGTGA. The CDR3 is 15 amino acids. The CDR3, as DNA: TGTGCCAGCAGCCCGACAGGGACCATGAACACTGAAGCTTTCTTT. Amino acids: CASSPTGTMNTEAFF. The variable domain in full, completed from reference TRBV7-3 and TRBJ1-1, reads GAGVSQTPSNKVTEKGKYVELRCDPISGHTALYWYRQSLGQGPEFLIYFQGTGAADDSGLPNDRFFAVRPEGSVSTLKIQRTERGDSAVYLCASSPTGTMNTEAFFGQGTRLTVV.

The V gene is TRBV2, the J gene TRBJ2-4; D perhaps matches TRBD2 (6 bases). Germline V gene data show CDR1 as SNHLY and CDR2 as FYNNEI. The CDR3 is 16 residues long. V lost 7 bases and J 1 base, leaving 17 bases between the germline ends. CDR3 DNA: TGTGCCAGCACGGGGGATCTCCGCCTGGCCAAAAACATTCAGTACTTC. Residues: CASTGDLRLAKNIQYF.

The V gene is TRBV1, the J gene TRBJ2-7; the table's TRBD2 call for D was not verified on the DNA. TRBV1 is a pseudogene. The CDR3 is 14 residues long. CDR3 sequence reads: CTSSQGGPLLQQYV. For the CDR3, the DNA is TGCACCAGCAGCCAAGGCGGGCCGCTTCTCCAGCAGTACGTC.

The gene calls are TRBV7-2 and TRBJ1-1; unclear D gene. This CDR3 comprises 11 residues. Trimming left V 1 base short and J 9 bases short, with 6 bases between. Germline V gene lookup returns CDR1 SGHTA and CDR2 FQGNSA. In DNA form, the CDR3 reads TGTGCCAGCAGCTTAGTACAAAAAGCTTTCTTT. It yields the protein CASSLVQKAFF.

The rearrangement uses TRBV5-1 and TRBJ2-3; TRBD1 is a possible D gene (6 bases). The CDR3 contains 15 residues. Trimming cost V 0 bases and J 2 bases, with 10 bases left between them. Germline CDR1 is SGHRS and CDR2 is YFSETQ. CDR3 sequence (DNA): TGCGCCAGCAGCTTGGTACAGGGCAACACAGATACGCAGTATTTT. This translates into CASSLVQGNTDTQYF.

The chain uses TRBV2 and TRBJ2-5, with 8 nucleotides matching TRBD2. Germline assignment: CDR1 SNHLY and CDR2 FYNNEI. Trimming at V came to 6 bases and at J to 4 bases, leaving 16 bases not matched to a gene. There are 17 residues in the CDR3. CDR3 region: CASRAAGTSRSGETQYF. The DNA for the CDR3 is TGTGCCAGCAGGGCCGCGGGGACTAGTCGGTCGGGAGAGACCCAGTACTTC.

V usage is TRBV15 and J usage is TRBJ2-5; D uncertain. In germline, CDR1 is LNHNV, CDR2 YYDKDF (reference sequence). Trimming left V 5 bases short and J 1 base short, with 14 bases between. The CDR3 runs 15 residues. The CDR3 DNA follows: TGTGCCACCAGCGGTCGTGCCGAACTCCAAGAGACCCAGTACTTC. Its translation is CATSGRAELQETQYF.